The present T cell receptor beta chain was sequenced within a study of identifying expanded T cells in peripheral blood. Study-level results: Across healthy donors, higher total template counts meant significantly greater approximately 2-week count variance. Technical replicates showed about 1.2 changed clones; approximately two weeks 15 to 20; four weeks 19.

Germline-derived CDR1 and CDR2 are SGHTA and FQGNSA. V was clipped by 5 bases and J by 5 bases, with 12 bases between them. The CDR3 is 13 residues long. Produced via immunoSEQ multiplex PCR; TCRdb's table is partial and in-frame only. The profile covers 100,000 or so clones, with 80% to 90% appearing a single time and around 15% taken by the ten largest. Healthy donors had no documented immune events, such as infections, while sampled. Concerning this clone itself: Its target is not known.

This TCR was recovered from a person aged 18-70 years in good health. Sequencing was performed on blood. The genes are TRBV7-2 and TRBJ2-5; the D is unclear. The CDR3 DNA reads TGTGCCAGCAGCCATTACTCTGAGGAGACCCAGTACTTC. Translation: CASSHYSEETQYF.